Listed here is a single T cell receptor beta chain. Its antigen is unknown. The table came from immunoSEQ multiplex PCR; TCRdb's copy has only in-frame clones and leaves some out. The sample records fewer than 25,000 clones, roughly nine tenths being singletons. The germline V gene encodes CDR1 KGHSH and CDR2 LQKENI. V shed 1 base and J shed 1 base, with 13 bases lying between them. The CDR3 length is 16 residues. This sample was taken from a study of OX40 agonist ivuxolimab in advanced cancers. Study information: Ivuxolimab doses were 0.01, 0.1, 0.3, 1.5, 3 or 10 mg/kg every 2 weeks. Findings of the study overall: At doses 0.1 to 3.0 mg/kg, CD4+ and CD8+ clones expanded.

The TCR sequence derives from an adult with an advanced solid tumor such as melanoma, head and neck, liver or kidney cancer. The V gene is TRBV18, the J gene TRBJ1-1; possibly TRBD1 for D (6 bases). This specimen consisted of CD4+ or CD8+ T cells sorted from blood, obtained in a trial of the OX40 agonist ivuxolimab. CDR3 in amino acids: CASSPLNRGANTEAFF. The DNA for the CDR3 is TGTGCCAGCTCACCACTCAACCGGGGGGCGAACACTGAAGCTTTCTTT. Filled out from reference TRBV18 and TRBJ1-1, the complete variable domain reads NAGVMQNPRHLVRRRGQEARLRCSPMKGHSHVYWYRQLPEEGLKFMVYLQKENIIDESGMPKERFSAEFPKEGPSILRIQQVVRGDSAAYFCASSPLNRGANTEAFFGQGTRLTVV.